These 30 T cell receptor beta chains were all obtained from the same sample, sequenced in a study of control samples from healthy donors and cancer patients (dated by TCRdb to the early 2020s). Libraries were built with the immunoSEQ multiplex PCR assay. TCRdb limited this immuneACCESS table to in-frame rearrangements with V and J called. A share of clones is missing; checked studies link under half to unresolved V genes, and the rest is unexplained. Present in this sample are roughly 100,000 clones, about 89% of which were seen just once. In total, the top ten clones hold 19% of the sample. The sequencing input was PBMCs. The origin of the receptors is a man in his 60s with lung cancer.

The rearrangement links TRBV3-1 (or the pseudogene TRBV3-2) to TRBJ1-1, with no clear D. The CDR3 contains 13 residues. V was trimmed by 6 bases and J by 1 base, leaving 9 bases between them. Germline V gene sequence: CDR1 LGHDT, CDR2 YNNKEL (reference sequence). The CDR3 DNA reads TGTGCCAGCAGACGGACGGAGAACACTGAAGCTTTCTTT. It translates to CASRRTENTEAFF.

In this sample, this clone turned up once. The chain couples TRBV7-9 to TRBJ2-1, with D perhaps matching TRBD1 (5 bases). Germline V lookup: CDR1 SEHNR, CDR2 FQNEAQ (reference sequence). The V end lost 7 bases, the J end lost 1 base, and 5 bases lay between the germline ends. The CDR3 extends over 12 amino acids. The CDR3 reads CASKGSYNEQFF. Written as DNA, the CDR3 is TGTGCCAGCAAGGGGTCCTACAATGAGCAGTTCTTC.

The rearrangement links TRBV14 to TRBJ2-7, with D unresolved. The germline CDR1 and CDR2 sequences are SGHDN and FVKESK. This CDR3 contains 16 residues. Trimming removed 2 bases at V and 0 bases at J, with 14 bases between. CDR3 region: CASSQFSRVGSYEQYF. CDR3 nucleotide sequence: TGTGCCAGCAGCCAATTTTCCCGGGTCGGCTCCTACGAGCAGTACTTC.

The chain carries TRBV21-1 and TRBJ1-1; TRBD1 is the table's D call and was not checked against the DNA. TRBV21-1 is noted as a pseudogene. This CDR3 is built from 18 residues. CDR3 bases: TGTGCCAGCAGCAAAGACCGCAGGGACAGACGAATGAACACTGAAGCTTTCTTT. This encodes CASSKDRRDRRMNTEAFF.

The V call is TRBV9, the J call TRBJ2-3, with D hard to call. The germline gives CDR1 SGDLS, CDR2 YYNGEE. Deletions cut 3 bases from V and 0 bases from J, with 8 bases between. This CDR3 comprises 14 residues. The CDR3 reads CASSDDLSTDTQYF. The CDR3 DNA sequence: TGTGCCAGCAGCGACGACCTTAGCACAGATACGCAGTATTTT.

The gene calls are TRBV4-2 and TRBJ2-7; D not resolved. The germline V and J ends were trimmed by 0 bases and 3 bases, with 3 bases remaining between them. CDR1 and CDR2 (germline): LGHNA, YNFKEQ. The CDR3 is made up of 12 amino acids. The CDR3 protein is CASSQDRYEQYF. In DNA form, the CDR3 reads TGTGCCAGCAGCCAAGATCGCTACGAGCAGTACTTC.

The rearrangement uses TRBV6-4 and TRBJ2-3, with 9 nucleotides matching TRBD2. V dropped 8 bases and J dropped 6; count of bases not matched to a gene: 12. Germline-derived CDR1 and CDR2 are MRHNA and SNTAGT. The CDR3 covers 15 residues. DNA of the CDR3: TGTGCCAGCTCTGTGACTAGCGGAGCGTCGGATACGCAGTATTTT. Its protein product is CASSVTSGASDTQYF.

The chain joins TRBV24-1 to TRBJ2-5, with D possibly called TRBD1 or TRBD2 (6 bases each). The CDR3 is 15 residues long. Per the germline V gene, CDR1 is KGHDR and CDR2 is SFDVKD. The germline V and J ends were trimmed by 4 bases and 5 bases, with 16 bases remaining between them. The CDR3 DNA sequence: TGTGCCACCAGTGACTCCTGGGAAGGGGGGGAGACCCAGTACTTC. This translates into CATSDSWEGGETQYF.

The V call is TRBV7-3, the J call TRBJ2-5; no reliable D call. This CDR3 is 13 amino acids long. The V gene lost 6 bases and the J gene lost 5 bases, with 13 bases spanning the gap. Germline values: CDR1 SGHTA, CDR2 FQGTGA. The CDR3 reads CASSLYPGETQYF. The CDR3 coding sequence is TGTGCCAGCAGTTTATACCCCGGGGAGACCCAGTACTTC. The full variable domain, in which reference TRBV7-3 and TRBJ2-5 provide the parts outside the CDR3, is GAGVSQTPSNKVTEKGKYVELRCDPISGHTALYWYRQSLGQGPEFLIYFQGTGAADDSGLPNDRFFAVRPEGSVSTLKIQRTERGDSAVYLCASSLYPGETQYFGPGTRLLVL.

The rearrangement links TRBV4-1 to TRBJ1-6; D is undetermined. Trimming cost V 4 bases and J 6 bases, with 10 bases left between them. Per germline, CDR1 MGHRA and CDR2 YSYEKL. The CDR3 runs to 14 residues. CDR3: CASSPWTFNSPLHF. CDR3 sequence (DNA): TGCGCCAGCAGCCCGTGGACCTTTAATTCACCCCTCCACTTT.

The chain carries TRBV5-4 and TRBJ2-7, with 10 nucleotides matching TRBD1. With 4 bases clipped from V and 0 bases from J, the junction kept 4 bases outside the gene matches. The CDR3 has 15 residues. In germline, CDR1 is SGHNT, CDR2 YYREEE (reference sequence). CDR3: CASSRQGALSYEQYV. In DNA, the CDR3 is TGTGCCAGCAGCCGACAGGGGGCTCTCTCCTACGAGCAGTACGTC.

This clone has more than one count but fewer than ten. The genes are TRBV12-3 or TRBV12-4 and TRBJ2-1, with D perhaps matching TRBD2 (5 bases). The length of the CDR3 is 12 residues. V was cut by 5 bases and J by 9 bases, with 11 bases left in between. The CDR3 reads CASSRGRIEQFF. DNA for the CDR3: TGTGCCAGCAGTCGCGGGCGGATTGAGCAGTTCTTC.

The chain carries TRBV29-1 and TRBJ2-3, with 11 bases fitting TRBD2. V lost 7 bases, J lost 3 bases, and 6 bases stayed unmatched. CDR3 size: 14 residues. CDR1 is SQVTM and CDR2 is ANQGSEA in the germline V gene. The CDR3 bases are TGCAGCGAGACTAGCGGGGTTTGGACAGATACGCAGTATTTT. Protein: CSETSGVWTDTQYF.

The chain uses TRBV11-3 and TRBJ1-3; D call uncertain. Trimming shortened V by 4 bases and J by 4 bases, and 5 bases separated the two germline ends. The CDR3 spans 12 residues. Per the germline V gene, CDR1 is SGHNT and CDR2 is YENEEA. In DNA form, the CDR3 reads TGTGCCAGCAGCTACGGCGGAAACACCATATATTTT. It specifies CASSYGGNTIYF.

The chain recombines TRBV4-2 with TRBJ1-2, with D unclear. V lost 1 base to trimming and J lost 1 base, with 19 bases between them. Germline CDR1 is LGHNA and CDR2 is YNFKEQ. This CDR3 spans 18 amino acids. CDR3 amino acids: CASSQATALASNNYGYTF. CDR3 nucleotides: TGTGCCAGCAGCCAAGCTACGGCTCTGGCTAGTAATAACTATGGCTACACCTTC.

The chain carries TRBV5-6 and TRBJ2-7, with D uncertain. Germline lookup yields CDR1 SGHDT and CDR2 YYEEEE. Trimming pared 1 base from V and 4 bases from J, leaving 9 bases between. The CDR3 runs 13 residues. CDR3 region: CASSLYGPYEQYF. CDR3 in DNA: TGTGCCAGCAGCTTGTACGGACCATACGAGCAGTACTTC.

V usage is TRBV6-6 and J usage is TRBJ2-7; TRBD2 aligns across 13 bases. The CDR3 is 16 residues long. The germline V gene encodes CDR1 MNHNY and CDR2 SVGAGI (reference sequence). V lost 7 bases to trimming and J lost 4 bases; unmatched junction nucleotides: 10. CDR3 protein: CASNRQGTSGVYEQYF. The DNA of the CDR3 is TGTGCCAGCAATCGACAAGGGACTAGCGGGGTATACGAGCAGTACTTC.

This chain uses TRBV6-5 with TRBJ2-1; D is unresolved. The CDR3 totals 14 residues. The V and J ends lost 11 bases and 4 bases respectively, with 18 bases between them. CDR1 and CDR2 (germline): MNHEY, SVGAGI. CDR3 region: CAAESGEKYNEQFF. Here the CDR3 DNA reads TGTGCCGCCGAATCGGGTGAGAAATACAATGAGCAGTTCTTC.

The chain couples TRBV2 to TRBJ2-1; no firm D call. Deletions cut 4 bases from V and 4 bases from J, with 14 bases between. CDR1 is SNHLY, CDR2 FYNNEI, per germline. This CDR3 comprises 15 residues. CDR3 nucleotides: TGTGCCAGCAGTGTGGTGGGCGGACCTTACAATGAGCAGTTCTTC. Translation: CASSVVGGPYNEQFF.

Notes on this clone: An end of the junction differs from the germline gene, which may be a read error. V and J are TRBV5-1 and TRBJ1-1; the D is unclear. This CDR3 is built from 14 residues. From germline, CDR1 is SGHRS and CDR2 YFSETQ. CDR3 sequence (DNA): TGCGCCAGCAGCTTGGCCCTAGGGAACGCTGAAGCTTTCTTT. The encoded protein is CASSLALGNAEAFF.

The chain joins TRBV5-1 to TRBJ1-1; D call uncertain. V gave up 1 base and J gave up 3 bases, with 13 bases separating them. The CDR3 is made up of 15 amino acids. CDR1 is SGHRS, CDR2 YFSETQ, per germline. This CDR3 is CASSLMGGTDTEAFF. CDR3 in DNA: TGCGCCAGCAGCTTGATGGGCGGCACTGACACTGAAGCTTTCTTT.

J is TRBJ1-2 and V is TRBV4-1; 10 bases map to TRBD1. The trim removed 2 bases at V and 2 bases at J, leaving 5 bases unmatched. Germline V CDR1 and CDR2: MGHRA, YSYEKL. The CDR3 runs 16 residues. The CDR3 DNA reads TGCGCCAGCAGCCAACCTAGGACAGGGGGAAACTATGGCTACACCTTC. Its protein is CASSQPRTGGNYGYTF.

About this clone itself: It is unclear where the CDR3 begins or ends on the DNA, so no DNA is shown, and the CDR3 is as TCRdb lists it. CDR3: CASSLAQAHGYTF. The J gene is TRBJ1-2, the V gene TRBV12-3 or TRBV12-4; TRBD1, the table's D call, lacks a check against the DNA. The CDR3 is 13 residues long, ends included.

The chain is built from TRBV7-9 and TRBJ2-3; D gene ambiguous. In germline, CDR1 is SEHNR, CDR2 FQNEAQ (reference sequence). V lost 1 base, J lost 1 base, and 6 bases lay in between. The CDR3 spans 14 residues. CDR3 DNA sequence: TGTGCCAGCAGCTTAGACGGACGCACAGATACGCAGTATTTT. Encoded protein: CASSLDGRTDTQYF.

For the CDR3, the DNA is TGTGCCAGCAGCCTTCAGCGGGGGGTGAGTGAGACCCAGTACTTC. Translated, it gives CASSLQRGVSETQYF. The chain joins TRBV3-1 (or the pseudogene TRBV3-2) to TRBJ2-5; TRBD2 agrees at 9 bases. J lost 5 bases, V lost 4 bases, and 8 bases had no gene match. CDR1 and CDR2 (germline): LGHDT, YNNKEL (reference sequence). The CDR3 runs 15 residues.

The V gene is TRBV7-9, the J gene TRBJ2-1; D unresolved. Trimming took 1 base from V and 8 from J, leaving 15 bases between them. CDR1 and CDR2 from the germline V gene are SEHNR and FQNEAQ (reference sequence). The CDR3 has 15 amino acids. CDR3 bases: TGTGCCAGCAGCTTAGTATGGGGTATTGGCGATGAGCAGTTCTTC. Translating gives CASSLVWGIGDEQFF.

The chain has TRBV18 and TRBJ1-3, with 7 nucleotides matching TRBD1. The CDR3 extends over 14 amino acids. Unmatched junction bases numbered 6, after V lost 2 bases and J lost 8 bases. Germline loops: CDR1 KGHSH, CDR2 LQKENI. CDR3 protein: CASSPIQGRYTIYF. Here the CDR3 DNA reads TGTGCCAGCTCACCAATACAGGGGCGATACACCATATATTTT.

The sample holds one count of this clone. The final CDR3 position lacks the conserved phenylalanine or tryptophan, pointing to a likely read error. The DNA is omitted, as the CDR3 cannot be located on it reliably, and the CDR3 follows TCRdb's listing. This sequence joins TRBV7-3 and TRBJ1-1; no check of the table's D call, TRBD1, against the DNA was made. Per germline, CDR1 SGHTA and CDR2 FQGTGA. The CDR3 has 14 amino acids, counting both end residues. CDR3 residues: CASSFTRDTAQGFV.

This clone appeared a single time. The DNA for the CDR3 is TGCGCCAGCAGCTTGGCCGATAGATCCTATGGCTACACCTTC. Translation gives CASSLADRSYGYTF. The chain links TRBV5-1 to TRBJ1-2; D is unclear. This CDR3 contains 14 residues. Trimming shortened V by 0 bases and J by 4 bases, and 10 bases separated the two germline ends. Germline loops: CDR1 SGHRS, CDR2 YFSETQ.

The gene calls are TRBV7-2 and TRBJ2-5; 9 bases fit TRBD1. After removal of 6 bases from V and 4 bases from J, the junction contained 6 bases not matched to a gene. CDR1 is SGHTA and CDR2 is FQGNSA in the germline V gene. The length of the CDR3 is 14 residues. This CDR3 reads CASRDDRGSETQYF. As DNA, the CDR3 is TGTGCCAGCAGGGACGACAGGGGGTCAGAGACCCAGTACTTC.